This T cell receptor (beta chain) appears in the sequencing data of a study of shared clonotypes between healthy human individuals. Germline CDR1 is SGHRS and CDR2 is YFSETQ. CDR3 length equals 15 residues. As concerns this clone: The germline gene is not matched at one end of the junction; a read error may be the cause.

Clones were read by immunoSEQ multiplex PCR, and TCRdb kept only the in-frame ones, dropping some. This table has 2 million to 2.5 million clones, 93% appearing once. This sequence was found in a man aged 18 to 35 in good health. Some clones in this sample may be carry-over from other donors' samples. Sequenced input: naive CD4+ T cells from PBMCs. Subset of the sample: CD45RA+ positively selected. The rearrangement joins TRBV5-1 to TRBJ1-2, with D possibly TRBD1 on 6 matching bases. As DNA, the CDR3 is TGCGCCACCAGCCCGGACAGTGTAGGGTTGTCTGGCTACACCTTC. Protein product: CATSPDSVGLSGYTF.